The 17 T cell receptor beta chains below come from one sample, sequenced in a study of T cells in Graves' hyperthyroidism and ophthalmopathy. From RNA transcripts, TCR beta CDR3 regions were amplified. HTBI primers were employed in a first-round RT-PCR of the TCR CDR3. One entry per CDR3 protein results from TCRdb running MiXCR on the multiplex PCR reads. The sample consists of about 710,000 distinct CDR3 sequences, approximately 16% of them appearing once. The sequenced sample consisted of blood. The receptors stem from a man between 18 and 29 years old with Graves' hyperthyroidism.

The sample holds a few counts of this clonotype. The V call is TRBV11-2, the J call TRBJ1-2, with TRBD1 as a possible D gene (6 bases). Germline loops: CDR1 SGHAT, CDR2 FQNNGV. The V gene lost 5 bases and the J gene lost 1 base, with 11 bases spanning the gap. The CDR3 consists of 14 residues. The CDR3: CASSEQGLNYGYTF. CDR3 DNA: TGTGCCAGCAGCGAACAGGGTCTTAACTATGGCTACACCTTC.

Turning to this clonotype: This may come from a read error, since a much larger clone is one base off. The chain uses TRBV6-2 or TRBV6-3 and TRBJ2-7; TRBD1 aligns across 10 bases. Germline CDR1 reads MNHEY; CDR2 reads SVGEGT. CDR3 length: 15 amino acids. The CDR3, as DNA: TGTGCCGGCAGTCCCCGGACAGGGGGGAGATACGAGCAGTACTTC. This encodes CAGSPRTGGRYEQYF.

The rearrangement joins TRBV28 to TRBJ2-7; D is possibly TRBD1 (5 bases). V gave up 2 bases and J gave up 3 bases, with 11 bases separating them. CDR1 MDHEN and CDR2 SYDVKM come from the germline V gene. The CDR3 extends over 14 amino acids. For the CDR3, the DNA is TGTGCCAGCAGTTTACTTCAGGGTTTCTACGAGCAGTACTTC. Its translation is CASSLLQGFYEQYF.

The sample holds a few counts of this clonotype. The rearrangement uses TRBV2 and TRBJ2-1; D gene uncertain. Looked up from germline, CDR1 is SNHLY and CDR2 is FYNNEI. V was cut by 1 base and J by 6 bases, with 10 bases left in between. The CDR3 is made up of 14 amino acids. The CDR3 spells CASSEGLGPNEQFF. CDR3 DNA: TGTGCCAGCAGTGAAGGGTTAGGGCCCAATGAGCAGTTCTTC.

This clonotype was detected many times. V and J are TRBV11-2 and TRBJ2-2, with D perhaps TRBD1 (6 bases). There are 16 residues in the CDR3. V dropped 4 bases and J dropped 5 bases, with 17 bases sitting between them. Germline CDR1 reads SGHAT; CDR2 reads FQNNGV. The CDR3 DNA reads as TGTGCCAGCAGCTCACGGCGTACAGGGCAGACCGGGGAGCTGTTTTTT. Residues: CASSSRRTGQTGELFF. Combining the CDR3 with reference TRBV11-2 and TRBJ2-2 gives the whole variable domain EAGVAQSPRYKIIEKRQSVAFWCNPISGHATLYWYQQILGQGPKLLIQFQNNGVVDDSQLPKDRFSAERLKGVDSTLKIQPAKLEDSAVYLCASSSRRTGQTGELFFGEGSRLTVL.

This clonotype came up many times. The chain has TRBV2 and TRBJ2-7, with 14 positions matching TRBD2. The CDR3 has 17 residues. J was trimmed by 5 bases and V by 6 bases; bases with no gene match: 12. CDR1 and CDR2 from the germline V gene are SNHLY and FYNNEI. The CDR3 is CASSRWGTSGRVDEQYF. The CDR3 DNA reads as TGTGCCAGCAGCCGGTGGGGGACTAGCGGGAGAGTCGACGAGCAGTACTTC.

This clonotype appeared many times. The chain joins TRBV3-1 to TRBJ2-7; the match to TRBD2 covers 7 bases. V lost 5 bases and J lost 7; bases outside the gene matches: 5. The germline V gene has CDR1 LGHDT and CDR2 YNNKEL (reference sequence). CDR3 length: 12 residues. As DNA, the CDR3 is TGTGCCAGCAGCTCAAGAGCGGGGGAGCAGTACTTC. Its protein product is CASSSRAGEQYF.

This clonotype was detected many times. The genes are TRBV28 and TRBJ2-7, with 9 positions matching TRBD2. Trimming took 3 bases from V and 4 from J; bases not matched to a gene: 7. The CDR3 runs 15 residues. Germline V gene sequence: CDR1 MDHEN, CDR2 SYDVKM. This chain's CDR3 is CASSFEIAGDYEQYF. The CDR3 region has the DNA TGTGCCAGCAGTTTTGAAATAGCGGGAGATTACGAGCAGTACTTC.

This clonotype was seen many times. The V call is TRBV30, the J call TRBJ2-1; 8 bases fit TRBD2. With V trimmed by 4 bases and J by 7 bases, 6 bases remained unmatched. The germline CDR1 and CDR2 sequences are GTSNPN and SVGIG (reference sequence). The CDR3 runs 13 residues. In DNA form, the CDR3 reads TGTGCCTGGAACCGGGAGGGTTGGAATGAGCAGTTCTTC. Translated: CAWNREGWNEQFF.

This clonotype occurred many times. This chain links TRBV28 with TRBJ2-3; TRBD2 matches 8 bases. Germline loops: CDR1 MDHEN, CDR2 SYDVKM. The CDR3 sequence is 15 residues long. Trimming cost V 3 bases and J 3 bases; bases outside gene matches: 5. DNA of the CDR3: TGTGCCAGCAGTTTCACCCGACTAGCGACAGATACGCAGTATTTT. Translated: CASSFTRLATDTQYF.

The table lists this clonotype with a few counts. This chain uses TRBV7-8 with TRBJ2-3, with TRBD2 matching over 12 bases. Germline loops: CDR1 SGHVS, CDR2 FQNEAQ. This CDR3 has 15 residues. V shed 7 bases, J shed 6 bases, and the junction held 8 bases outside the gene matches. This chain's CDR3 is CASTLLAGGRDTQYF. Written as DNA, the CDR3 is TGTGCCAGCACCCTCCTAGCGGGAGGGAGGGATACGCAGTATTTT.

The table lists this clonotype with a few counts. V usage is TRBV14 and J usage is TRBJ2-3, with D unresolved. Per germline, CDR1 SGHDN and CDR2 FVKESK. This CDR3 has 14 residues. The germline V and J ends were trimmed by 6 bases and 5 bases, with 15 bases remaining between them. CDR3 region: CASSPGHQRDTQYF. The DNA for the CDR3 is TGTGCCAGCAGTCCCGGCCACCAAAGAGATACGCAGTATTTT.

This clonotype has ten or more counts. The chain carries TRBV28 and TRBJ1-1; 7 bases agree with TRBD1. Trimming at V came to 6 bases and at J to 3 bases, leaving 1 base not matched to a gene. The germline CDR1 and CDR2 sequences are MDHEN and SYDVKM. The CDR3 has 12 residues. The CDR3 coding sequence is TGTGCCAGCAGAGGACAGGACACTGAAGCTTTCTTT. This gives the protein CASRGQDTEAFF. The variable domain in full, completed from reference TRBV28 and TRBJ1-1, reads DVKVTQSSRYLVKRTGEKVFLECVQDMDHENMFWYRQDPGLGLRLIYFSYDVKMKEKGDIPEGYSVSREKKERFSLILESASTNQTSMYLCASRGQDTEAFFGQGTRLTVV.

Concerning this clonotype itself: It may be a read error: a sequence one base away is much more abundant. V is TRBV30 and J is TRBJ2-7; 12 bases fit TRBD2. CDR3 length equals 14 residues. Germline lookup yields CDR1 GTSNPN and CDR2 SVGIG (reference sequence). Trimming took 2 bases from V and 6 from J; bases not matched to a gene: 5. CDR3: CAWSRLAGVREQYF. CDR3 DNA sequence: TGTGCCTGGAGTAGACTAGCGGGAGTCCGCGAGCAGTACTTC.

This clonotype was observed at least ten times. The rearrangement uses TRBV29-1 and TRBJ2-7; D may correspond to TRBD1 or TRBD2 (5 bases each). Germline CDR1 is SQVTM and CDR2 is ANQGSEA. This CDR3 comprises 12 residues. The V gene lost 3 bases and the J gene lost 6 bases, with 12 bases spanning the gap. This CDR3 reads CSVDTGQGEQYF. The CDR3 coding sequence is TGCAGCGTTGACACGGGGCAAGGCGAGCAGTACTTC.

The CDR3 sequence is CASSPGDNNEQFF. The CDR3 nucleotides are TGCGCCAGCAGCCCCGGGGATAACAATGAGCAGTTCTTC. The genes are TRBV5-1 and TRBJ2-1; maybe TRBD2 (5 bases). V was pared by 4 bases and J by 5 bases, with 10 bases between. Germline V lookup: CDR1 SGHRS, CDR2 YFSETQ. The CDR3 totals 13 residues. The full variable domain, in which reference TRBV5-1 and TRBJ2-1 provide the parts outside the CDR3, is KAGVTQTPRYLIKTRGQQVTLSCSPISGHRSVSWYQQTPGQGLQFLFEYFSETQRNKGNFPGRFSGRQFSNSRSEMNVSTLELGDSALYLCASSPGDNNEQFFGPGTRLTVL.

The rearrangement links TRBV27 to TRBJ1-6, with D possibly being TRBD1 (6 bases). Germline lookup yields CDR1 MNHEY and CDR2 SMNVEV (reference sequence). The CDR3 length is 15 residues. V lost 6 bases and J 7 bases, leaving 16 bases between the germline ends. As DNA, the CDR3 is TGTGCCAGCAGCAGACAGGAGGGTGGGAATTCACCCCTCCACTTT. As protein: CASSRQEGGNSPLHF.